This T cell receptor beta chain is drawn from a study of OX40 agonist ivuxolimab in advanced cancers. Germline CDR1 GTSNPN, CDR2 SVGIG (reference sequence). The CDR3 runs to 13 residues. Trimming removed 1 base at V and 0 bases at J, with 6 bases between. Repertoires were generated with immunoSEQ multiplex PCR, while TCRdb's copy carries only in-frame clones and drops some. The repertoire holds some 60,000 clones, with nearly 85% as singletons. This TCR was recovered from an adult with an advanced solid tumor such as melanoma, head and neck, liver or kidney cancer. This sequence joins TRBV30 and TRBJ1-1; D is uncertain. The sample consisted of CD4+ or CD8+ T cells sorted from blood, taken in a trial of the OX40 agonist ivuxolimab. DNA of the CDR3: TGTGCCTGGAGTGGGAAGGTGAACACTGAAGCTTTCTTT. This codes for CAWSGKVNTEAFF.